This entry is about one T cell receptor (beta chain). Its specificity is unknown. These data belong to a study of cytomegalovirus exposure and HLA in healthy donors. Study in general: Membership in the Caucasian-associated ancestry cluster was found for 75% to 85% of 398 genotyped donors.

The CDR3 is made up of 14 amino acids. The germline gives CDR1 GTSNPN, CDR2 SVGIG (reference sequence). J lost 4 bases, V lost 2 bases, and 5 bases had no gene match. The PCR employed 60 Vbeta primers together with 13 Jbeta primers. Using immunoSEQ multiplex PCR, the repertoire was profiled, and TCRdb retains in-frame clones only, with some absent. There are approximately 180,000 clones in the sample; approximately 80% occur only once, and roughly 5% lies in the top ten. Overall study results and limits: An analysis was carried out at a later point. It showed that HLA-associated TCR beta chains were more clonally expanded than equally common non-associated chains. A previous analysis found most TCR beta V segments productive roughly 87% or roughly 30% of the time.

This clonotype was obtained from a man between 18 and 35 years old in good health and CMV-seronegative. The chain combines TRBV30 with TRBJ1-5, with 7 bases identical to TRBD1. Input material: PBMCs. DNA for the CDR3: TGTGCCTGGAGTAAGACAGGGTTAAATCAGCCCCAGCATTTT. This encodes CAWSKTGLNQPQHF.